The rows below give T cell receptor beta chains drawn from one sample of a study of blood T cell repertoires in COVID-19. The data were produced by immunoSEQ multiplex PCR, yet TCRdb's version contains in-frame clones alone and is incomplete. The profile shows about 190,000 clones, around 80% of them singletons. The sample consisted of peripheral blood. These receptors were collected from a woman aged 80 or older with active or convalescent COVID-19. CDR3s include the opening cysteine and the closing phenylalanine or tryptophan. A D gene is named only where the DNA matches it firmly. Some rows mark clone size as missing; the rest say once, few, many or name a class of expanded clone.

V	J	length	D	size	CDR3	DNA
TRBV7-2	TRBJ2-7	17	TRBD2	once	CASSLAGTGGYSYEQYF	TGTGCCAGCAGCTTAGCGGGGACGGGGGGGTATAGCTACGAGCAGTACTTC
TRBV6-2/TRBV6-3	TRBJ2-7	15	.	few	CASSYSVRPLDEQYF	TGTGCCAGCAGTTACTCGGTCAGGCCATTGGACGAGCAGTACTTC
TRBV6-1	TRBJ2-3	16	TRBD2	.	CASSDRWTSGADTQYF	TGTGCCAGCAGTGATCGTTGGACTAGCGGGGCAGATACGCAGTATTTT
TRBV5-1	TRBJ2-2	15	.	.	CASSLEGRNTGELFF	TGCGCCAGCAGCTTGGAAGGGAGAAACACCGGGGAGCTGTTTTTT
TRBV10-3	TRBJ2-3	16	TRBD2	.	CAIREIAGGPTDTQYF	TGTGCCATCAGAGAGATCGCGGGGGGGCCCACAGATACGCAGTATTTT
TRBV10-3	TRBJ2-7	12	.	.	CAISGSSYEQYF	TGTGCCATCAGTGGTAGCTCCTACGAGCAGTACTTC
TRBV23-1	TRBJ1-1	21	.	.	CASSHTATGGEGKGENTEAFF	TGCGCCAGCAGTCATACCGCCACCGGGGGGGAGGGAAAGGGAGAGAACACTGAAGCTTTCTTT
TRBV2	TRBJ2-7	16	TRBD2	.	CASGLLSGTSGYEQYF	TGTGCCAGCGGTCTTTTGTCCGGGACTAGCGGCTACGAGCAGTACTTC
TRBV24-1	TRBJ2-3	16	TRBD1	few	CATSDPTGGRGHTQYF	TGTGCCACCAGTGACCCTACAGGGGGCCGGGGACATACGCAGTATTTT
TRBV4-2	TRBJ2-5	14	.	.	CASSQGGVPQVQYF	TGTGCCAGCAGCCAAGGTGGCGTCCCCCAGGTCCAGTACTTC
TRBV28	TRBJ2-5	14	TRBD2	.	CASNPGGIQETQYF	TGTGCCAGCAATCCGGGGGGGATCCAAGAGACCCAGTACTTC
TRBV18	TRBJ1-4	16	TRBD1	.	CASSPNTGGAGEKLFF	TGTGCCAGCTCACCTAACACAGGGGGCGCAGGGGAAAAACTGTTTTTT
TRBV7-2	TRBJ1-2	15	.	.	CASSLMGGPNYGYTF	TGTGCCAGCAGCCTGATGGGGGGACCTAACTATGGCTACACCTTC
TRBV3-1/TRBV3-2	TRBJ2-5	14	TRBD1	.	CASRGTGGQETQYF	TGTGCCAGCCGCGGGACAGGTGGGCAAGAGACCCAGTACTTC
TRBV5-1	TRBJ1-6	11	.	.	CAIEGDSPLHF	TGCGCCATAGAGGGAGATTCACCCCTCCACTTT
TRBV7-8	TRBJ1-5	16	TRBD1	.	CASRGGDREEYQPQHF	TGTGCCAGCAGAGGCGGGGACAGGGAGGAATATCAGCCCCAGCATTTT
TRBV19	TRBJ2-1	14	.	.	CASSTQGSYNEQFF	TGTGCCAGTAGTACCCAGGGTTCCTACAATGAGCAGTTCTTC
TRBV2	TRBJ2-7	16	TRBD1	.	CASSPNRDRGPYEQYF	TGTGCCAGCAGTCCGAACCGGGACAGGGGGCCCTACGAGCAGTACTTC
TRBV27	TRBJ1-1	11	.	few	CASSAGTEAFF	TGTGCCAGCAGTGCAGGCACTGAAGCTTTCTTT
TRBV7-2	TRBJ1-2	16	TRBD1	.	CASSFVEFPGQGPSTF	TGTGCCAGCAGCTTTGTGGAATTCCCGGGACAGGGTCCCTCCACCTTC
TRBV19	TRBJ1-3	14	TRBD1	few	CASRTGGSGNTIYF	TGTGCCAGTAGAACAGGGGGCTCTGGAAACACCATATATTTT
TRBV27	TRBJ2-1	14	TRBD2	.	CASSALGGYNEQFF	TGTGCCAGCAGTGCCCTCGGGGGGTACAATGAGCAGTTCTTC